Listed below are T cell receptor beta chains from one sample, sequenced in a study of tumour-infiltrating T cells in Burkitt lymphoma. Profiled with immunoSEQ multiplex PCR; TCRdb holds only in-frame clones, not every one. The sample lists about 6,300 clones; roughly a tenth were seen once. Source material: tumor tissue. The source of these receptors is a human donor with diffuse large B-cell lymphoma. Both conserved end residues are part of each CDR3. The D gene is left open where the match is weak. The listing skips clone size in some rows; elsewhere it reads once, few, many or a size class.

CDR3 protein	CDR3 DNA	clone size	V gene	D gene	J gene
CASSITLTSVTQYF	TGTGCCAGTAGTATTACTCTAACAAGTGTGACCCAGTACTTC	few	TRBV19	NA	TRBJ2-5
CASSSEWTGRRRYGYTF	TGTGCCAGCAGCTCGGAGTGGACAGGGAGAAGGCGCTATGGCTACACCTTC	medium-sized	TRBV7-9	TRBD1	TRBJ1-2
CASAPFPRLAGPTGELFF	TGCGCCAGCGCACCCTTCCCCCGGTTGGCAGGGCCCACCGGGGAGCTGTTTTTT	NA	TRBV10-2	NA	TRBJ2-2
CASSPPTGPSYNEQFF	TGTGCCAGCAGCCCCCCGACAGGGCCGTCCTACAATGAGCAGTTCTTC	NA	TRBV9	TRBD1	TRBJ2-1
CASSEDSWGDRQYF	TGTGCCAGCAGCGAAGACTCCTGGGGCGATAGGCAGTACTTC	NA	TRBV9	NA	TRBJ2-7
CASSHRDSAYEQYF	TGCGCCAGCAGCCACCGGGACAGCGCCTACGAGCAGTACTTC	NA	TRBV5-1	TRBD1	TRBJ2-7
CASSPSTAGGGYTF	TGTGCCAGCTCACCTAGTACGGCAGGGGGTGGCTACACCTTC	NA	TRBV18	TRBD1	TRBJ1-2
CASSVGGQRTDTQYF	TGTGCCAGCAGCGTAGGGGGACAGCGCACAGATACGCAGTATTTT	NA	TRBV9	TRBD1	TRBJ2-3
CASSRTGTYEQYF	TGTGCCAGCAGCCGGACAGGAACCTACGAGCAGTACTTC	NA	TRBV6-5	TRBD1	TRBJ2-7
CASSRGQRETQYF	TGTGCCAGCAGCCGGGGACAGAGAGAGACCCAGTACTTC	NA	TRBV7-9	TRBD1	TRBJ2-5
CASSLGRARAGEQYF	TGTGCCAGCAGCTTAGGCCGGGCCAGGGCCGGCGAGCAGTACTTC	few	TRBV7-2	NA	TRBJ2-7
CASSRDSQVGYGYTF	TGTGCCAGTAGCCGGGACAGCCAAGTGGGCTATGGCTACACCTTC	NA	TRBV19	TRBD1	TRBJ1-2
CASSEFDILNTEAFF	TGTGCCAGCAGTGAATTCGACATTTTGAACACTGAAGCTTTCTTT	few	TRBV6-1	NA	TRBJ1-1
CASSWFQNTEAFF	TGTGCCAGCAGTTGGTTCCAGAACACTGAAGCTTTCTTT	NA	TRBV28	NA	TRBJ1-1
CASSQGQDKYGYTF	TGCGCCAGCAGCCAAGGGCAGGACAAGTATGGCTACACCTTC	few	TRBV4-3	NA	TRBJ1-2
CAWSVGGDEQFF	TGTGCCTGGAGTGTCGGAGGCGATGAGCAGTTCTTC	NA	TRBV30	NA	TRBJ2-1
CSVGADYGYTF	TGCAGCGTTGGGGCGGACTATGGCTACACCTTC	few	TRBV29-1	NA	TRBJ1-2
CASSSPVYEKLFF	TGTGCCAGCAGCTCTCCGGTTTATGAAAAACTGTTTTTT	NA	TRBV5-6	NA	TRBJ1-4
CASIPRDPFFDEQYF	TGTGCCAGCATCCCCCGGGACCCCTTTTTCGACGAGCAGTACTTC	NA	TRBV2	NA	TRBJ2-7